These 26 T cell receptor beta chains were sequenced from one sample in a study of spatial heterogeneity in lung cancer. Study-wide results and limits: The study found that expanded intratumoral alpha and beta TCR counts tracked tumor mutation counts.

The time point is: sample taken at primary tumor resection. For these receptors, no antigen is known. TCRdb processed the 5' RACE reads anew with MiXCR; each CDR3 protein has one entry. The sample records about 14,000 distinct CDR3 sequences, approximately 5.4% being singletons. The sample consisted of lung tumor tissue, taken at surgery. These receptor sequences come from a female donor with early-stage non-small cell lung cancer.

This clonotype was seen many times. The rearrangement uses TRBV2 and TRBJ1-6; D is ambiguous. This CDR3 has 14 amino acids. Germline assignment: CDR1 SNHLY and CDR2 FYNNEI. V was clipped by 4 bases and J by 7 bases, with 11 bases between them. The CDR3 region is CASSVKGGNSPLHF. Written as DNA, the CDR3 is TGTGCCAGCAGTGTTAAGGGCGGCAATTCACCCCTCCACTTT.

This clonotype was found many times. As DNA, the CDR3 is TGTGCCAGCAGACCCGGTGGGGCCCACGGTACGCAGTATTTT. Protein sequence: CASRPGGAHGTQYF. The V gene is TRBV6-5, the J gene TRBJ2-3; TRBD1 is a possible D gene (5 bases). Germline loops: CDR1 MNHEY, CDR2 SVGAGI. The CDR3 runs 14 residues. V was pared by 6 bases and J by 8 bases, with 18 bases between.

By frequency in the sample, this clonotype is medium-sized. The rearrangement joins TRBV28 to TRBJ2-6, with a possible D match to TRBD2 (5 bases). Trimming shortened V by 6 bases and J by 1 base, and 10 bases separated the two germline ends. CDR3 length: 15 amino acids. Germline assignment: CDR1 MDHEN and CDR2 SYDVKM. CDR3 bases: TGTGCCAGCAGCCGGACTTCATCTGGGGCCAACGTCCTGACTTTC. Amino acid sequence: CASSRTSSGANVLTF.

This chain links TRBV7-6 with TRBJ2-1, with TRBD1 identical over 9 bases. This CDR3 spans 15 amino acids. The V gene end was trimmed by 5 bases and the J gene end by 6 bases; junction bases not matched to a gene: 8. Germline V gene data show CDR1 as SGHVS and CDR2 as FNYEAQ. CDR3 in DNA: TGTGCCAGCAGCGCCCGGGACAGGGATAGCAATGAGCAGTTCTTC. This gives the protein CASSARDRDSNEQFF.

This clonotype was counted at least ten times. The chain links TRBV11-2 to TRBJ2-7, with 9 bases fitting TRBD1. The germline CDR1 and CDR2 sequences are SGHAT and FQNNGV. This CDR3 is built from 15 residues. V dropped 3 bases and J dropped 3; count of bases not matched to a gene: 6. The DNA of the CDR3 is TGTGCCAGCAGCTTGGGACAGGGCATATACTACGAGCAGTACTTC. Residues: CASSLGQGIYYEQYF.

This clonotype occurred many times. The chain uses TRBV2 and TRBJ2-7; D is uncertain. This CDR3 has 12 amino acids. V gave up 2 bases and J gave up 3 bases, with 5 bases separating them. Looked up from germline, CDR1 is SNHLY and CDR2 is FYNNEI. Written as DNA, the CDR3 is TGTGCCAGCAGTGAAAGTCGCTACGAGCAGTACTTC. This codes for CASSESRYEQYF.

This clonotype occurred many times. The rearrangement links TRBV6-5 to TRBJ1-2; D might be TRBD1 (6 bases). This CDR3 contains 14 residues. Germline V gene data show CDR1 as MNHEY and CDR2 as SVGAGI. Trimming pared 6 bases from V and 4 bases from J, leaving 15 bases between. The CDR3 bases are TGTGCCAGCAGACCAATTACAGGGTTCTATGGCTACACCTTC. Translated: CASRPITGFYGYTF.

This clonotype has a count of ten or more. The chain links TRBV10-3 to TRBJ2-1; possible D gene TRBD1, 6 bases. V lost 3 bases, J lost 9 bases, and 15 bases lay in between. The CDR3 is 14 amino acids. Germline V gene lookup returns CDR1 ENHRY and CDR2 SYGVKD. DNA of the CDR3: TGTGCCATCAGTGACCCACGTAGACAGGTTGAGCAGTTCTTC. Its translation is CAISDPRRQVEQFF.

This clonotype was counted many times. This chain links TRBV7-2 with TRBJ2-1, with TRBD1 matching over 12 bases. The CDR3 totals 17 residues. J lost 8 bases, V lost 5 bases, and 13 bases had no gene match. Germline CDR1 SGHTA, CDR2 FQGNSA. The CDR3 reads CASSPSTTGTGGYEQFF. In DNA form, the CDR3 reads TGTGCCAGCAGCCCCTCCACCACCGGGACAGGGGGCTATGAGCAGTTCTTC.

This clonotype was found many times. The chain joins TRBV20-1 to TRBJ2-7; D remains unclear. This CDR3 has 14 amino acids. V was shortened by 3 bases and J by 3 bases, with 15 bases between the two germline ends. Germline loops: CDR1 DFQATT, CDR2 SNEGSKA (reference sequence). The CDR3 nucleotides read TGCAGTGCTAGGAGGCGAACGCGTGTCTACGAGCAGTACTTC. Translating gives CSARRRTRVYEQYF.

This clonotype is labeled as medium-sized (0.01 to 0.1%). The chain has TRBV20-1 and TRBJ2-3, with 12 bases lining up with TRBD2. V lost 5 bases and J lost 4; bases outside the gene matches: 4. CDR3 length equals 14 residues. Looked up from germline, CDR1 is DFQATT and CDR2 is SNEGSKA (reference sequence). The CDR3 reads CSAWTSGAADTQYF. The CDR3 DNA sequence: TGCAGTGCTTGGACTAGCGGGGCTGCAGATACGCAGTATTTT.

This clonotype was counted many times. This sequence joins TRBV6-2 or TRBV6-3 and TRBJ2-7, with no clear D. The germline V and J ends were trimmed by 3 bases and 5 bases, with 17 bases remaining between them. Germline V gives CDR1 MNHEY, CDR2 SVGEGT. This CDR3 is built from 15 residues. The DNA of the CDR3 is TGTGCCAGCAGTTATCGGTCGGCGCTGAAGGACGAGCAGTACTTC. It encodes CASSYRSALKDEQYF.

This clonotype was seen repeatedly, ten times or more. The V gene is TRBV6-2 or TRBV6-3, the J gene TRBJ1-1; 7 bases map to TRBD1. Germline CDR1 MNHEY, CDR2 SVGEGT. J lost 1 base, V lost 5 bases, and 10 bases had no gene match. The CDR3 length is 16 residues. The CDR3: CASSPLLGQANTEAFF. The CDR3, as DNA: TGTGCCAGCAGTCCCCTTCTCGGACAGGCGAACACTGAAGCTTTCTTT.

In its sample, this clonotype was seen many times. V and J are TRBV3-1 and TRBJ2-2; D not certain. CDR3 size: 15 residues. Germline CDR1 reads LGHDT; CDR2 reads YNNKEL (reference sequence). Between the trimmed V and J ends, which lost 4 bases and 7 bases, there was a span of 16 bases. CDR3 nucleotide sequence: TGTGCCAGCAGCCGCGTCCCCGCGATGGGCGGGGAGCTGTTTTTT. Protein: CASSRVPAMGGELFF. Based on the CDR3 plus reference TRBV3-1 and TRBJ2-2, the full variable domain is DTAVSQTPKYLVTQMGNDKSIKCEQNLGHDTMYWYKQDSKKFLKIMFSYNNKELIINETVPNRFSPKSPDKAHLNLHINSLELGDSAVYFCASSRVPAMGGELFFGEGSRLTVL.

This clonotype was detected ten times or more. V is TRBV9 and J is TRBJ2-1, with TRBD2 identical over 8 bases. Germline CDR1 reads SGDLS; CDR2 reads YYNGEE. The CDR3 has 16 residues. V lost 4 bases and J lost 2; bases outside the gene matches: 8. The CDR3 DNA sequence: TGTGCCAGCAGCCCCGAAAAGCGGGGGACCTACAATGAGCAGTTCTTC. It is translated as CASSPEKRGTYNEQFF.

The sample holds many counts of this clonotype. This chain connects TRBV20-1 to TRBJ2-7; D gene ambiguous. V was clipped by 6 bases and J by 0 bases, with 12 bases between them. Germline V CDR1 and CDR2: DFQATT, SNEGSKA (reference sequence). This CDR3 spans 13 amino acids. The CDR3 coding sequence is TGCAGTGCCCTTCCGGGCAGCTCCTACGAGCAGTACTTC. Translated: CSALPGSSYEQYF.

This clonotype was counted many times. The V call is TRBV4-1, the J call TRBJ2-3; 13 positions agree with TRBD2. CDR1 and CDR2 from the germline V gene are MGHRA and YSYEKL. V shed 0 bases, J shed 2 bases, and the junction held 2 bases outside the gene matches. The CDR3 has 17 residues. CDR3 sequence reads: CASSQEGLAGFTDTQYF. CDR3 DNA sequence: TGCGCCAGCAGCCAAGAGGGACTAGCGGGGTTCACAGATACGCAGTATTTT.

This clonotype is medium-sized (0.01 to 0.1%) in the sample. The CDR3 loop reads CASSEFVGRRRDGYTF. The CDR3, as DNA: TGTGCCAGCAGTGAATTCGTAGGCAGGCGAAGAGATGGCTACACCTTC. V gene TRBV2 combines with J gene TRBJ1-2; D is undetermined. The CDR3 has 16 residues. Trimming took off 2 bases at V and 6 bases at J, with 19 bases between the two ends. Germline V gene data show CDR1 as SNHLY and CDR2 as FYNNEI.

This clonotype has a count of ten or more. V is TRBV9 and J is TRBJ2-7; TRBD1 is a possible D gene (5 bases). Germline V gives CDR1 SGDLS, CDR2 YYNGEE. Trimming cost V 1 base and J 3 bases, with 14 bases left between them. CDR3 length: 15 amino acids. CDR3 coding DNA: TGTGCCAGCAGCGTATCCCCAGGGTCTGGCTACGAGCAGTACTTC. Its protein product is CASSVSPGSGYEQYF.

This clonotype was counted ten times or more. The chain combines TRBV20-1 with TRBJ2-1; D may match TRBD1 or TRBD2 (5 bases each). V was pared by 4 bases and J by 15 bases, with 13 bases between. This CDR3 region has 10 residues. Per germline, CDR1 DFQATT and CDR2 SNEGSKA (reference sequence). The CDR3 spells CSATGPKPFF. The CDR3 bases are TGCAGTGCTACGGGGCCGAAGCCGTTCTTC.

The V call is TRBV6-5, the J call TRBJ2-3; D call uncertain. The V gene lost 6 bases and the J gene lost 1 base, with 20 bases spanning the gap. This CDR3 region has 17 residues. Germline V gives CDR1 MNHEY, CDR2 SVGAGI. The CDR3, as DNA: TGTGCCAGCAGCCGCCGCGTAGTCTGGGATGGCACAGATACGCAGTATTTT. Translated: CASSRRVVWDGTDTQYF.

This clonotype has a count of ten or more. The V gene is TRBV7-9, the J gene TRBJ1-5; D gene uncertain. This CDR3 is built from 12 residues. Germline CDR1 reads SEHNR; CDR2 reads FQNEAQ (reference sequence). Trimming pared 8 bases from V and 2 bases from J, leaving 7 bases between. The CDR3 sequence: CASETGNQPQHF. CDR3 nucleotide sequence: TGTGCCAGCGAAACAGGCAATCAGCCCCAGCATTTT.

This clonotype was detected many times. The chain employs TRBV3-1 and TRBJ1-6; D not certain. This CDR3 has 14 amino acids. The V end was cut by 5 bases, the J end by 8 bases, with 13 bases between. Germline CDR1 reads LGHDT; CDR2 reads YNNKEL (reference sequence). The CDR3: CASSFQWLDSPLHF. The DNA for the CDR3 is TGTGCCAGCAGCTTCCAGTGGTTGGATTCACCCCTCCACTTT.

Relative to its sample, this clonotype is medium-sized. The CDR3 coding sequence is TGCAGTGCTCCCCGCCGCCTGGAAAAGGCTGAAGCTTTCTTT. The encoded protein is CSAPRRLEKAEAFF. V gene TRBV20-1 combines with J gene TRBJ1-1; D is unresolved. In germline, CDR1 is DFQATT, CDR2 SNEGSKA (reference sequence). The V end was cut by 5 bases, the J end by 6 bases, with 19 bases between. The CDR3 length is 14 residues.

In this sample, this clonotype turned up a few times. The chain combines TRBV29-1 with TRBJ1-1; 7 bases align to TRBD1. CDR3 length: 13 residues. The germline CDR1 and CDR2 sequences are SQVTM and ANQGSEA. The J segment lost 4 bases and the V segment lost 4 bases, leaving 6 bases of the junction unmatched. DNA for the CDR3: TGCAGCGTTGTAAAGGGGGCCTTCACTGAAGCTTTCTTT. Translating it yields CSVVKGAFTEAFF.

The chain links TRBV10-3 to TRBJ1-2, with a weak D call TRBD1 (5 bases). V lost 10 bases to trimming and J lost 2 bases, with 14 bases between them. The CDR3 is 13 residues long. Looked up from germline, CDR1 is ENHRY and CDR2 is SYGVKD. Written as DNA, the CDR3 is TGTGCCACCCAATGGACACAGAACTATGGCTACACCTTC. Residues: CATQWTQNYGYTF.